Listed here is a single T cell receptor (beta chain). These data belong to a study of T-cell memory formation after mild COVID-19. V was pared by 6 bases and J by 3 bases, with 11 bases of the junction left unmatched. This CDR3 is built from 16 residues. In TCRdb, the 5' RACE reads were re-called with MiXCR into one record per CDR3 protein. The sample has fewer than 600,000 distinct CDR3 sequences, roughly a fifth seen once. This chain connects TRBV12-3 or TRBV12-4 to TRBJ1-2; 9 bases agree with TRBD1. This clonotype was obtained from an adult woman who had mild COVID-19 (a few samples of this study predate the infection). Cell type and time point are not known. The sequencing sample was made of PBMCs or a T cell subset sorted from them (not recorded which). In DNA form, the CDR3 reads TGTGCCAGCAGAAAGGGACAGGGAAGATCAGACTATGGCTACACCTTC. It specifies CASRKGQGRSDYGYTF.